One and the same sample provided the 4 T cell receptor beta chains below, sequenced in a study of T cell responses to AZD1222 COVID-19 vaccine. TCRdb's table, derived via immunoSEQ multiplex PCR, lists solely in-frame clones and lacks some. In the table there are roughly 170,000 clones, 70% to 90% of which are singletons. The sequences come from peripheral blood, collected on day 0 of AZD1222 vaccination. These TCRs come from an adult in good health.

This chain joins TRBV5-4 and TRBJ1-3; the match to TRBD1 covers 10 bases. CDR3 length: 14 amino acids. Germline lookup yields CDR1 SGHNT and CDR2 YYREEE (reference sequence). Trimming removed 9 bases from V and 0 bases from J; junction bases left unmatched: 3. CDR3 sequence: CATRTGGSGNTIYF. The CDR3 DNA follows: TGTGCCACCCGGACAGGGGGCTCTGGAAACACCATATATTTT.

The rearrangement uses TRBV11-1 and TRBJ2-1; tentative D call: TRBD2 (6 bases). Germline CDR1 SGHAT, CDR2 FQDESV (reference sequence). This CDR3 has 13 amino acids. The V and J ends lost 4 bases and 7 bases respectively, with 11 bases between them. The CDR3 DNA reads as TGTGCCAGCAGCTCCCTTCGGGGGAATGAGCAGTTCTTC. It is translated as CASSSLRGNEQFF. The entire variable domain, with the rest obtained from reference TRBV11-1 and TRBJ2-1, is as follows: EAEVAQSPRYKITEKSQAVAFWCDPISGHATLYWYRQILGQGPELLVQFQDESVVDDSQLPKDRFSAERLKGVDSTLKIQPAELGDSAMYLCASSSLRGNEQFFGPGTRLTVL.

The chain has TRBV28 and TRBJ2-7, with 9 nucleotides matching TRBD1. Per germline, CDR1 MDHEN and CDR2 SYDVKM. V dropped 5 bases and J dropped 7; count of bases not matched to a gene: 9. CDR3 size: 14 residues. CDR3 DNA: TGTGCCAGCAGTCCTCCGGGACAGGGTCGAGAGCAGTACTTC. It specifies CASSPPGQGREQYF.

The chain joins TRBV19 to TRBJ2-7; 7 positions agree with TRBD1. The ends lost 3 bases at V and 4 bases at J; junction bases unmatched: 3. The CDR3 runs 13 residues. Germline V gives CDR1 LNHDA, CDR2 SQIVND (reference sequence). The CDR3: CASSILDRYEQYF. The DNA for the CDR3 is TGTGCCAGTAGTATTTTGGACAGGTACGAGCAGTACTTC.